One and the same sample provided the 3 T cell receptor beta chains below, sequenced in a study of control samples from healthy donors and cancer patients. The data were produced by immunoSEQ multiplex PCR, yet TCRdb's version contains in-frame clones alone and is incomplete. The data show under 150,000 clones, around 87% seen once. The source material was blood. Every receptor here comes from a man aged 55 to 70 in good health.

The J gene is TRBJ1-5, the V gene TRBV28, with 8 bases matching TRBD1. Germline loops: CDR1 MDHEN, CDR2 SYDVKM. V lost 6 bases and J lost 5; bases outside the gene matches: 3. CDR3 size: 13 residues. The CDR3 reads CASRPGGHQPQHF. In nucleotides, the CDR3 is TGTGCCAGCAGACCAGGGGGCCATCAGCCCCAGCATTTT. Together with reference TRBV28 and TRBJ1-5, the CDR3 gives the full variable domain: DVKVTQSSRYLVKRTGEKVFLECVQDMDHENMFWYRQDPGLGLRLIYFSYDVKMKEKGDIPEGYSVSREKKERFSLILESASTNQTSMYLCASRPGGHQPQHFGDGTRLSIL.

The chain is built from TRBV12-3 or TRBV12-4 and TRBJ1-2, with D possibly being TRBD1 (6 bases). The ends were cut back, 3 bases at V and 5 bases at J, with 10 bases in the middle. This CDR3 comprises 13 residues. CDR3 loop: CASSFNRVYGYTF. In DNA, the CDR3 is TGTGCCAGCAGTTTTAACAGGGTTTATGGCTACACCTTC.

V gene TRBV10-2 combines with J gene TRBJ2-1; D ambiguous. Germline CDR1 is WSHSY and CDR2 is SAAADI. V lost 2 bases and J 5 bases, leaving 13 bases between the germline ends. CDR3 length: 15 residues. The CDR3 DNA sequence: TGCGCCAGCAGTGAGAGTTCTTGGGGAAACAATGAGCAGTTCTTC. This encodes CASSESSWGNNEQFF.